What follows are 30 T cell receptor beta chains derived from one specimen sequenced in a study of graft-versus-host responses after intestinal transplantation. What these receptors recognize is not known. The table came from immunoSEQ multiplex PCR; TCRdb's copy has only in-frame clones and leaves some out. The sample holds around 50,000 clones, roughly 90% seen once. This sample comprised unstimulated CD4+ T cells sorted from spleen or lymph node cells, obtained before transplant. The source of these receptors is a human donor who was the organ donor for an intestinal transplant.

This chain links TRBV29-1 with TRBJ2-6, with unresolved D. CDR1 is SQVTM, CDR2 ANQGSEA, per germline. This CDR3 region has 15 residues. V lost 5 bases, J lost 4 bases, and 15 bases lay in between. The CDR3 coding sequence is TGCAGCGTTATAAACACGTCTTACGGGGCCAACGTCCTGACTTTC. Its protein is CSVINTSYGANVLTF.

The table lists this clone with a few counts. The chain links TRBV30 to TRBJ2-7; a possible D gene is TRBD1 (6 bases). The CDR3 loop spans 12 amino acids. Germline values: CDR1 GTSNPN, CDR2 SVGIG (reference sequence). The V end was cut by 2 bases, the J end by 9 bases, with 14 bases between. CDR3 coding DNA: TGTGCCTGGAGTACCGGGACATCAAGGCAGTACTTC. Amino acids: CAWSTGTSRQYF. The full variable domain, its missing parts supplied by reference TRBV30 and TRBJ2-7, is SQTIHQWPATLVQPVGSPLSLECTVEGTSNPNLYWYRQAAGRGLQLLFYSVGIGQISSEVPQNLSASRPQDRQFILSSKKLLLSDSGFYLCAWSTGTSRQYFGPGTRLTVT.

This clone appeared a single time. This rearrangement joins TRBV4-1 to TRBJ2-1, with TRBD2 as a possible D gene (5 bases). This CDR3 has 16 amino acids. Germline V lookup: CDR1 MGHRA, CDR2 YSYEKL. V dropped 1 base and J dropped 5 bases, with 15 bases sitting between them. The CDR3 spells CASSQGAGRTNNEQFF. The CDR3 DNA sequence: TGCGCCAGCAGCCAAGGGGCGGGTCGGACCAACAATGAGCAGTTCTTC.

This clone occurred once. This chain's CDR3 is CASSRLAAHEKLFF. The CDR3 nucleotides read TGTGCCAGCAGCCGACTCGCCGCTCATGAAAAACTGTTTTTT. The chain combines TRBV27 with TRBJ1-4, with D unresolved. Germline V gene data show CDR1 as MNHEY and CDR2 as SMNVEV (reference sequence). Between the trimmed V and J ends, which lost 6 bases and 6 bases, there was a span of 14 bases. This CDR3 is 14 amino acids long.

This rearrangement joins TRBV18 to TRBJ2-7; D uncertain. Germline V gene data show CDR1 as KGHSH and CDR2 as LQKENI. The ends were cut back, 4 bases at V and 0 bases at J, with 10 bases in the middle. There are 14 residues in the CDR3. CDR3 protein: CASSQDHSSYEQYF. The CDR3 DNA reads TGTGCCAGCTCACAAGACCACAGCTCCTACGAGCAGTACTTC.

The rearrangement joins TRBV27 to TRBJ1-1; 9 nucleotides align to TRBD1. This CDR3 is 18 amino acids long. Germline V gives CDR1 MNHEY, CDR2 SMNVEV (reference sequence). Trimming removed 3 bases from V and 1 base from J; junction bases left unmatched: 12. The CDR3 sequence: CASSFRQGGVIRNTEAFF. CDR3 nucleotide sequence: TGTGCCAGCAGTTTTCGACAGGGGGGAGTTATAAGGAACACTGAAGCTTTCTTT.

The chain joins TRBV28 to TRBJ1-4; D unclear. V dropped 6 bases and J dropped 5 bases, with 25 bases sitting between them. Per the germline V gene, CDR1 is MDHEN and CDR2 is SYDVKM. The CDR3 covers 18 residues. CDR3 sequence: CASSQDPHRGGGNEKLFF. In DNA, the CDR3 is TGTGCCAGCAGCCAAGATCCCCATCGTGGAGGAGGAAATGAAAAACTGTTTTTT.

V usage is TRBV5-1 and J usage is TRBJ1-6, with TRBD1 matching 7 bases. V shed 2 bases and J 5 bases; nucleotides not matched to a gene: 4. This CDR3 region has 15 residues. CDR1 is SGHRS and CDR2 is YFSETQ in the germline V gene. The CDR3 protein is CASSLSGGDNSPLHF. Written as DNA, the CDR3 is TGCGCCAGCAGCTTATCAGGGGGTGATAATTCACCCCTCCACTTT.

The chain is built from TRBV28 and TRBJ1-2; D unclear. V lost 9 bases, J lost 4 bases, and 21 bases lay in between. The CDR3 consists of 15 residues. Germline CDR1 MDHEN, CDR2 SYDVKM. The CDR3 DNA reads as TGTGCCAGTCGTAGCGACGGGTCGAAGAGCTATGGCTACACCTTC. It is translated as CASRSDGSKSYGYTF.

This rearrangement joins TRBV28 to TRBJ2-7; 10 nucleotides line up with TRBD2. This CDR3 contains 14 residues. Germline CDR1 is MDHEN and CDR2 is SYDVKM. Trimming took 6 bases from V and 1 from J; bases not matched to a gene: 3. Here the CDR3 reads CASSGTSASYEQYF. The DNA for the CDR3 is TGTGCCAGCAGCGGGACTAGCGCATCCTACGAGCAGTACTTC. The whole variable domain, filled in from reference TRBV28 and TRBJ2-7, reads DVKVTQSSRYLVKRTGEKVFLECVQDMDHENMFWYRQDPGLGLRLIYFSYDVKMKEKGDIPEGYSVSREKKERFSLILESASTNQTSMYLCASSGTSASYEQYFGPGTRLTVT.

This chain connects TRBV15 to TRBJ2-1; 9 bases are a match to TRBD1. CDR3 length: 16 residues. CDR1 and CDR2 (germline): LNHNV, YYDKDF (reference sequence). J lost 5 bases, V lost 2 bases, and 7 bases had no gene match. The CDR3 DNA is TGTGCCACCAGCAGAAAGGGACAGGGTCCTAACAATGAGCAGTTCTTC. It encodes CATSRKGQGPNNEQFF.

The chain couples TRBV9 to TRBJ1-4; D may be TRBD1 (6 bases). The CDR3 totals 14 residues. CDR1 and CDR2 (germline): SGDLS, YYNGEE. V lost 4 bases to trimming and J lost 3 bases, with 10 bases between them. CDR3 region: CASSPRTANEKLFF. The CDR3, as DNA: TGTGCCAGCAGCCCTAGGACAGCTAATGAAAAACTGTTTTTT.

This chain connects TRBV10-3 to TRBJ1-1; D may be TRBD1 (5 bases). This CDR3 has 14 amino acids. CDR1 and CDR2 (germline): ENHRY, SYGVKD. V was clipped by 2 bases and J by 5 bases, with 12 bases between them. DNA of the CDR3: TGTGCCATCAGTGAGAGGGGTTGTACGACTGAAGCTTTCTTT. Protein product: CAISERGCTTEAFF.

The chain combines TRBV14 with TRBJ2-1; no clear D. Trimming shortened V by 2 bases and J by 9 bases, and 5 bases separated the two germline ends. Per germline, CDR1 SGHDN and CDR2 FVKESK. The CDR3 consists of 11 residues. The CDR3 loop reads CASSQSSEQFF. CDR3 bases: TGTGCCAGCAGCCAAAGTAGTGAGCAGTTCTTC. The full variable domain, rest sourced from reference TRBV14 and TRBJ2-1, is EAGVTQFPSHSVIEKGQTVTLRCDPISGHDNLYWYRRVMGKEIKFLLHFVKESKQDESGMPNNRFLAERTGGTYSTLKVQPAELEDSGVYFCASSQSSEQFFGPGTRLTVL.

This clone was recorded a few times. The chain links TRBV5-1 to TRBJ2-1, with TRBD2 matching 8 bases. Germline-derived CDR1 and CDR2 are SGHRS and YFSETQ. V lost 4 bases and J lost 5; bases outside the gene matches: 11. This CDR3 contains 16 residues. CDR3 nucleotides: TGCGCCAGCAGCATGAACCCGGGACTAGAGAACAATGAGCAGTTCTTC. Translated: CASSMNPGLENNEQFF.

The J gene is TRBJ1-5, the V gene TRBV6-5; 10 nucleotides agree with TRBD1. Losses at the gene ends were 4 bases for V and 4 bases for J; bases not matched to a gene: 4. Germline CDR1 MNHEY, CDR2 SVGAGI. The CDR3 has 15 residues. This chain's CDR3 is CASSSGQGMNQPQHF. CDR3 DNA sequence: TGTGCCAGCAGTTCGGGACAGGGGATGAATCAGCCCCAGCATTTT.

The V and J genes are TRBV27 and TRBJ1-2; D call uncertain. Trimming shortened V by 2 bases and J by 4 bases, and 11 bases separated the two germline ends. This CDR3 has 14 amino acids. Per germline, CDR1 MNHEY and CDR2 SMNVEV (reference sequence). The CDR3 region is CASSLEWAGYGYTF. The DNA of the CDR3 is TGTGCCAGCAGTTTAGAGTGGGCAGGCTATGGCTACACCTTC.

This clone was observed once. The rearrangement links TRBV28 to TRBJ2-7; D might be TRBD1 (5 bases). Trimming shortened V by 5 bases and J by 5 bases, and 16 bases separated the two germline ends. The CDR3 loop spans 14 amino acids. Per germline, CDR1 MDHEN and CDR2 SYDVKM. CDR3 sequence: CASSPWSGYHEQYF. The CDR3 coding sequence is TGTGCCAGCAGTCCCTGGTCAGGGTACCACGAGCAGTACTTC.

The chain is built from TRBV19 and TRBJ2-2; maybe TRBD1 (6 bases). The CDR3 is 15 residues long. V lost 8 bases to trimming and J lost 0 bases, with 13 bases between them. CDR1 LNHDA and CDR2 SQIVND come from the germline V gene (reference sequence). In DNA form, the CDR3 reads TGTGCCAGTTTAGGGGGAAATACGAACACCGGGGAGCTGTTTTTT. This translates into CASLGGNTNTGELFF.

In its sample, this clone was seen once. This chain joins TRBV28 and TRBJ1-4; 7 bases agree with TRBD1. Germline V gene lookup returns CDR1 MDHEN and CDR2 SYDVKM. CDR3 size: 15 residues. V dropped 2 bases and J dropped 10; count of bases not matched to a gene: 10. The CDR3 loop is CASSLSEGQNRKLFF. CDR3 nucleotide sequence: TGTGCCAGCAGTTTAAGTGAGGGACAGAATAGAAAACTGTTTTTT.

The V and J genes are TRBV28 and TRBJ1-1, with a tentative D call TRBD1 (6 bases). Per germline, CDR1 MDHEN and CDR2 SYDVKM. With 5 bases removed from V and 0 bases from J, the gap between germline ends came to 19 bases. The CDR3 is 17 residues long. The CDR3 DNA reads TGTGCCAGCAGTCAACCGTGGGGGCGGGGGTTGAACACTGAAGCTTTCTTT. This translates into CASSQPWGRGLNTEAFF. Full variable domain (outside the CDR3, taken from reference TRBV28 and TRBJ1-1): DVKVTQSSRYLVKRTGEKVFLECVQDMDHENMFWYRQDPGLGLRLIYFSYDVKMKEKGDIPEGYSVSREKKERFSLILESASTNQTSMYLCASSQPWGRGLNTEAFFGQGTRLTVV.

This chain joins TRBV5-4 and TRBJ2-6; D remains ambiguous. V was trimmed by 4 bases and J by 3 bases, leaving 14 bases between them. The CDR3 has 16 residues. Germline V lookup: CDR1 SGHNT, CDR2 YYREEE (reference sequence). CDR3 nucleotide sequence: TGTGCCAGCAGCCTCGACGGGTTAGGTGGGGCCAACGTCCTGACTTTC. Translated: CASSLDGLGGANVLTF.

The chain recombines TRBV5-1 with TRBJ2-2, with 9 bases fitting TRBD2. The CDR3 has 16 amino acids. Per the germline V gene, CDR1 is SGHRS and CDR2 is YFSETQ. V lost 4 bases and J lost 4; bases outside the gene matches: 8. CDR3 DNA sequence: TGCGCCAGCAGCCCCAGGGAGCGGGGGGTCACCGGGGAGCTGTTTTTT. Protein product: CASSPRERGVTGELFF.

This chain links TRBV30 with TRBJ1-5; 7 bases line up with TRBD1. CDR1 GTSNPN and CDR2 SVGIG come from the germline V gene (reference sequence). The J segment lost 3 bases and the V segment lost 1 base, leaving 3 bases of the junction unmatched. The CDR3 runs 14 residues. In DNA form, the CDR3 reads TGTGCCTGGAGTGGACAGGGAAACAATCAGCCCCAGCATTTT. Translated: CAWSGQGNNQPQHF.

The CDR3 coding sequence is TGCGCCAGCAGCTTGTCGCCGGACCAAGAGACCCAGTACTTC. Amino acids: CASSLSPDQETQYF. The chain recombines TRBV5-1 with TRBJ2-5; D is unclear. Per the germline V gene, CDR1 is SGHRS and CDR2 is YFSETQ. V dropped 1 base and J dropped 0 bases, with 7 bases sitting between them. The CDR3 covers 14 residues.

The chain has TRBV6-1 and TRBJ2-3, with D unresolved. The CDR3 covers 13 residues. Trimming cost V 4 bases and J 5 bases, with 10 bases left between them. Germline V gives CDR1 MNHNS, CDR2 SASEGT. The CDR3 DNA follows: TGTGCCAGCAGTGTAGAGGTGGGAGATACGCAGTATTTT. Amino acid sequence: CASSVEVGDTQYF.

The chain employs TRBV2 and TRBJ2-2; no firm D call. CDR1 and CDR2 from the germline V gene are SNHLY and FYNNEI. This CDR3 contains 15 residues. Between the trimmed V and J ends, which lost 8 bases and 1 base, there was a span of 14 bases. The CDR3: CASVEFLLNTGELFF. As DNA, the CDR3 is TGTGCCAGCGTGGAGTTTCTTCTGAACACCGGGGAGCTGTTTTTT. The full variable domain, its missing parts supplied by reference TRBV2 and TRBJ2-2, is EPEVTQTPSHQVTQMGQEVILRCVPISNHLYFYWYRQILGQKVEFLVSFYNNEISEKSEIFDDQFSVERPDGSNFTLKIRSTKLEDSAMYFCASVEFLLNTGELFFGEGSRLTVL.

The chain recombines TRBV12-5 with TRBJ2-7; D perhaps matches TRBD1 (6 bases). The CDR3 runs 15 residues. Trimming took 1 base from V and 4 from J, leaving 14 bases between them. Per germline, CDR1 LGHNT and CDR2 FRNRAP. CDR3 in amino acids: CASGLERDIQYEQYF. As DNA, the CDR3 is TGTGCTAGTGGTTTGGAAAGGGACATCCAGTACGAGCAGTACTTC.

In this sample, this clone turned up once. The chain carries TRBV6-1 and TRBJ1-5; no definite D call. Germline-derived CDR1 and CDR2 are MNHNS and SASEGT. This CDR3 is 11 amino acids long. V gave up 8 bases and J gave up 2 bases, with 4 bases separating them. CDR3 residues: CASRGNQPQHF. The CDR3 nucleotides are TGTGCCAGCCGAGGCAATCAGCCCCAGCATTTT.

This chain joins TRBV28 and TRBJ1-6, with TRBD1 matching 9 bases. The CDR3 consists of 18 residues. V gave up 6 bases and J gave up 10 bases; unmatched junction bases: 19. Germline V lookup: CDR1 MDHEN, CDR2 SYDVKM. DNA for the CDR3: TGTGCCAGCAGCCGCCGGGACAGGGAAGGGTATGACGAGTCACCCCTCCACTTT. This translates into CASSRRDREGYDESPLHF.